Listed below are T cell receptor beta chains from one sample, sequenced in a study of blood T cells in healthy people across ages. MiXCR, applied by TCRdb to the 5' RACE reads, yields one record per CDR3 protein. Of hundreds of thousands of distinct CDR3 sequences listed, around 41% are singletons. Sequenced sample: blood. The receptor source for this set is a man older than 75 in good health. CDR3s include the opening cysteine and the closing phenylalanine or tryptophan. The D gene is left open where the match is weak. Size tells how often a clone was seen (once, few, many) or the class of an expanded clone, and some rows leave it out.

>many|TRBJ1-2|TRBV6-1|.
TGTGCCAGCAGTGTGGGACCTGACTATGGCTACACCTTC
CASSVGPDYGYTF
>many|TRBJ2-3|TRBV5-1|TRBD1
TGCGCCAGCAGCGACGGACAGGGAGGCACAGATACGCAGTATTTT
CASSDGQGGTDTQYF
>few|TRBJ1-2|TRBV20-1|.
TGCAGTGCTAGAGATGCCGGCCGGGGCTACACCTTC
CSARDAGRGYTF
>.|TRBJ2-2|TRBV25-1|.
TGTGCCAGCAGTGAATTTACCGGAGGGGTTCAGACCGGGGAGCTGTTTTTT
CASSEFTGGVQTGELFF
>few|TRBJ2-7|TRBV27|.
TGTGCCAGCAGGGAGACCCTAGACGGACAGTTTACCTACGAGCAGTACTTC
CASRETLDGQFTYEQYF
>.|TRBJ2-3|TRBV9|.
TGTGCCAGCAGCGTTTCCGGGACTAGCACAGATACGCAGTATTTT
CASSVSGTSTDTQYF
>.|TRBJ1-2|TRBV29-1|TRBD1
TGCAGCGCAACCCATAGTTCCAACAGGGGGAGGCATGGCTACACCTTC
CSATHSSNRGRHGYTF
>few|TRBJ1-1|TRBV6-6|.
TGTGCCAGCACCCCGGACGGGAACACTGAAGCTTTCTTT
CASTPDGNTEAFF
>.|TRBJ2-7|TRBV7-8|TRBD1
TGTGCCAGCAGCTTAGCAGCCGGGACAGAAACCTACGAGCAGTACTTC
CASSLAAGTETYEQYF
>.|TRBJ2-1|TRBV5-1|.
TGCGCCAGCAGCTTGGCCCATGGGGCCGTGTCCTACAATGAGCAGTTCTTC
CASSLAHGAVSYNEQFF
>.|TRBJ2-1|TRBV7-3|TRBD2
TGTACCAGCAGCCCGTGGACTAGCGAGAATGAGCAGTTCTTC
CTSSPWTSENEQFF
>few|TRBJ2-4|TRBV7-9|TRBD2
TGTGCCAGCAGCAATAGCGGGGGGGCGAACATTCAGTACTTC
CASSNSGGANIQYF
>.|TRBJ2-2|TRBV29-1|.
TGCAGCGTTAAACCGCCGGGCTACAACACCGGGGAGCTGTTTTTT
CSVKPPGYNTGELFF
>.|TRBJ2-1|TRBV7-9|TRBD2
TGTGCCAGCAGCCCGACTAGCGCGACCTACAATGAGCAGTTCTTC
CASSPTSATYNEQFF
>.|TRBJ2-7|TRBV20-1|.
TGCAGTGCTGGCGGTCGAAGCTCCTACGAGCAGTACTTC
CSAGGRSSYEQYF
>.|TRBJ2-6|TRBV12-3/TRBV12-4|.
TGTGCCAGCACCAGACCGCAGGGTACCTCTGGGGCCAACGTCCTGACTTTC
CASTRPQGTSGANVLTF
>.|TRBJ2-1|TRBV5-1|.
TGCGCCAGCAGCTTGGGGGCAGGGAGGTTCGATGAGCAGTTCTTC
CASSLGAGRFDEQFF
>few|TRBJ2-7|TRBV4-3|.
TGCGCCAGCAGCCAGGCAACTAGGGTCTACGAGCAGTACTTC
CASSQATRVYEQYF
>once|TRBJ2-2|TRBV6-5|TRBD1
TGTGCCAGCAGTTTCGGGACAGGGGTTAACACCGGGGAGCTGTTTTTT
CASSFGTGVNTGELFF
>few|TRBJ2-3|TRBV4-3|.
TGCGCCAGCAGCCTACGTCCTGACTCAGATACGCAGTATTTT
CASSLRPDSDTQYF
>.|TRBJ2-4|TRBV20-1|TRBD1
TGCAGTGCTAGAGAAGCCGGGACAGGGTTAAACATTCAGTACTTC
CSAREAGTGLNIQYF
>few|TRBJ2-3|TRBV18|TRBD2
TGTGCCAGCTCCTCAGGACTAGCGGGGGCCCGCACAGATACGCAGTATTTT
CASSSGLAGARTDTQYF
>once|TRBJ1-1|TRBV25-1|TRBD1
TGTGCCAGCAGTGATCGGGCAGGGGGGAACACTGAAGCTTTCTTT
CASSDRAGGNTEAFF
>.|TRBJ2-5|TRBV20-1|.
TGCAGTGCTACGAAACAGGGTATTGATCAGCCCCAGTACTTC
CSATKQGIDQPQYF
>.|TRBJ2-2|TRBV7-2|.
TGTGCCAGCAGCCCACTGATCCGGGGTCTTGCCAGGTCCGGGGAGCTGTTTTTT
CASSPLIRGLARSGELFF
>.|TRBJ2-7|TRBV6-2/TRBV6-3|TRBD1
TGTGCCAGCGGGGGCATCGGGACAGGGATCTACGAGCAGTACTTC
CASGGIGTGIYEQYF
>.|TRBJ2-1|TRBV20-1|.
TGCAGTGCTAGACGTGGGGCGTGGAATGAGCAGTTCTTC
CSARRGAWNEQFF
>few|TRBJ2-5|TRBV20-1|TRBD1
TGCAGTGCTAGAGATCCGGCAGGGGGCGCGGAGACCCAGTACTTC
CSARDPAGGAETQYF
>many|TRBJ2-7|TRBV29-1|.
TGCAGCGTTGAAAGCCAACCCCCGAACGAGCAGTACTTC
CSVESQPPNEQYF
>.|TRBJ2-7|TRBV12-3/TRBV12-4|TRBD1
TGTGCCAGCAGTCCCCCGGGACAGGGGAGGAGCGAGCAGTACTTC
CASSPPGQGRSEQYF
>.|TRBJ2-1|TRBV28|TRBD1
TGTGCCAGCACTGTACAGGGGGGCCGGAATAAGCAGTTCTTC
CASTVQGGRNKQFF
>.|TRBJ2-1|TRBV20-1|TRBD2
TGCAGTACCAGGACTAGCGGGGGGGCATCCTACAATGAGCAGTTCTTC
CSTRTSGGASYNEQFF
>.|TRBJ2-7|TRBV5-1|TRBD1
TGCGCCAGCAGCTTTAATCCGGGACAGGGGAACAATGAGCAGTACTTC
CASSFNPGQGNNEQYF
>many|TRBJ2-3|TRBV20-1|.
TGCAGTGCCCATTGGCGGGGAGGCACAGATACGCAGTATTTT
CSAHWRGGTDTQYF
>.|TRBJ2-5|TRBV5-1|.
TGCGCCAGCGGATACTACGGAGAGACCCAGTACTTC
CASGYYGETQYF
>few|TRBJ2-7|TRBV6-1|TRBD2
TGTGTCAGCAGCGCCCCTAGCGGGATCGGCTACGAGCAGTACTTC
CVSSAPSGIGYEQYF
>few|TRBJ2-5|TRBV6-2/TRBV6-3|.
TGTGCCAGCAGTTACCCGGGACCCGGTGAGACCCAGTACTTC
CASSYPGPGETQYF
>few|TRBJ1-1|TRBV7-9|.
TGTGCCAGCAGCTTTGAGGGAAGGTACACTGAAGCTTTCTTT
CASSFEGRYTEAFF
>.|TRBJ2-7|TRBV10-3|.
TGTGCCATCAGTGACCCGGGGGCTGCGAGAACCTACGAGCAGTACTTC
CAISDPGAARTYEQYF
>.|TRBJ2-3|TRBV11-2|.
TGTGCCAGCAGCTTTTCCGGGAGCCCGCAGTATTTT
CASSFSGSPQYF
>few|TRBJ2-3|TRBV7-8|.
TGTGCCAGCAGCTTACCGAAAGGGGCTCCCTTCACAGATACGCAGTATTTT
CASSLPKGAPFTDTQYF
>few|TRBJ1-5|TRBV20-1|.
TGCAGTGCTAGACGGGACCAAAGTAGCAATCAGCCCCAGCATTTT
CSARRDQSSNQPQHF
>.|TRBJ1-1|TRBV5-1|.
TGCGCCAGCAGCTTGGGGTGGCGGGGGCGAGTGAACACTGAAGCTTTCTTT
CASSLGWRGRVNTEAFF
>.|TRBJ2-3|TRBV21-1|.
TGTACCAGCAGCAAAGAAAGGGAGTACACAGATACGCAGTATTTT
CTSSKEREYTDTQYF
>.|TRBJ2-2|TRBV7-2|.
TGTGCCAGCAGGCCTTCCAAGGGGGAGCTGTTTTTT
CASRPSKGELFF